Shown below are 17 T cell receptor beta chains from a single sample sequenced in a study of technical replicates of blood from several donors. Repertoires were generated with immunoSEQ multiplex PCR, while TCRdb's copy carries only in-frame clones and drops some. The sample records tens of thousands of clones, 98% being singletons. The specimen sequenced was T cells isolated from PBMCs. The receptors come from a human donor in good health.

The V call is TRBV7-6, the J call TRBJ1-2, with a tentative D call TRBD1 (5 bases). The CDR3 is made up of 15 amino acids. Trimming took off 5 bases at V and 8 bases at J, with 21 bases between the two ends. The germline V gene has CDR1 SGHVS and CDR2 FNYEAQ. The CDR3 region has the DNA TGTGCCAGCAGCCGCCCCGGGACTCGACGTTCGGGCTACACCTTC. As protein: CASSRPGTRRSGYTF.

The CDR3 nucleotides are TGTGCCAGCAGTTACTCGGGACTAGCAGCATACGAGCAGTACTTC. It encodes CASSYSGLAAYEQYF. The rearrangement joins TRBV6-5 to TRBJ2-7; 9 bases align to TRBD2. Germline trimming cut 0 bases from V and 4 bases from J; bases unmatched to any gene: 4. This CDR3 has 15 amino acids. CDR1 is MNHEY, CDR2 SVGAGI, per germline.

The J gene is TRBJ2-7, the V gene TRBV6-4, with 8 bases that match TRBD1. Germline lookup yields CDR1 MRHNA and CDR2 SNTAGT. V was pared by 1 base and J by 2 bases, with 16 bases of the junction left unmatched. The CDR3 length is 19 residues. The DNA of the CDR3 is TGTGCCAGCAGTGACTTTACGAAGTCACCCGGGACAGGAACCTACGAGCAGTACTTC. Protein: CASSDFTKSPGTGTYEQYF.

V and J are TRBV6-5 and TRBJ2-2, with a weak D call TRBD1 (6 bases). Trimming took 7 bases from V and 6 from J, leaving 18 bases between them. Germline values: CDR1 MNHEY, CDR2 SVGAGI. This CDR3 contains 15 residues. The CDR3: CASKGVSRVSGELFF. CDR3 nucleotides: TGTGCCAGCAAGGGGGTGTCCCGGGTGTCCGGGGAGCTGTTTTTT.

V is TRBV10-2 and J is TRBJ2-7; D is unresolved. CDR1 is WSHSY, CDR2 SAAADI, per germline. Trimming removed 8 bases at V and 0 bases at J, with 8 bases between. The CDR3 sequence is 12 residues long. DNA for the CDR3: TGCGCCAGCTCCCTCCCCTCCTACGAGCAGTACTTC. It translates to CASSLPSYEQYF.

The V gene is TRBV7-2, the J gene TRBJ1-1; no clear D. The CDR3 has 14 residues. CDR1 is SGHTA, CDR2 FQGNSA, per germline. V was clipped by 5 bases and J by 1 base, with 11 bases between them. CDR3 loop: CASSASPANTEAFF. For the CDR3, the DNA is TGTGCCAGCAGCGCGAGCCCCGCGAACACTGAAGCTTTCTTT.

This rearrangement joins TRBV5-1 to TRBJ1-3; possibly TRBD1 for D (6 bases). Germline V gives CDR1 SGHRS, CDR2 YFSETQ. The CDR3 runs to 15 residues. The germline V and J ends were trimmed by 4 bases and 2 bases, with 13 bases remaining between them. The CDR3 sequence is CASSPTGSTGNTIYF. For the CDR3, the DNA is TGCGCCAGCAGCCCGACAGGATCTACTGGAAACACCATATATTTT.

The chain has TRBV28 and TRBJ2-7, with D hard to call. Trimming stripped 3 bases from V and 3 bases from J, with 9 bases between. Looked up from germline, CDR1 is MDHEN and CDR2 is SYDVKM. The CDR3 has 13 residues. Here the CDR3 DNA reads TGTGCCAGCAGTTTGGGCAGCTACTACGAGCAGTACTTC. This sequence encodes CASSLGSYYEQYF. Looking up the rest from reference TRBV28 and TRBJ2-7 gives the full variable domain: DVKVTQSSRYLVKRTGEKVFLECVQDMDHENMFWYRQDPGLGLRLIYFSYDVKMKEKGDIPEGYSVSREKKERFSLILESASTNQTSMYLCASSLGSYYEQYFGPGTRLTVT.

This clone was recorded only once. The gene calls are TRBV30 and TRBJ1-5, with TRBD1 identical over 8 bases. The V and J ends lost 5 bases and 0 bases, in that order; junction bases with no gene match: 3. The length of the CDR3 is 14 residues. Germline V gene sequence: CDR1 GTSNPN, CDR2 SVGIG (reference sequence). The CDR3, as DNA: TGTGCCTGGGGGACAGGTAATAGCAATCAGCCCCAGCATTTT. Its translation: CAWGTGNSNQPQHF.

The gene calls are TRBV29-1 and TRBJ2-1; weak D call: TRBD2 (5 bases). CDR1 is SQVTM, CDR2 ANQGSEA, per germline. The V gene lost 3 bases and the J gene lost 7 bases, with 10 bases spanning the gap. The CDR3 has 12 residues. The CDR3 DNA is TGCAGCGTTGACCGGGGTGTGAATGAGCAGTTCTTC. Residues: CSVDRGVNEQFF.

The rearrangement links TRBV5-4 to TRBJ1-1; TRBD1 matches at 9 bases. The CDR3 is 15 residues long. The V gene end was trimmed by 3 bases and the J gene end by 1 base; junction bases not matched to a gene: 4. In germline, CDR1 is SGHNT, CDR2 YYREEE (reference sequence). CDR3 region: CASSSGQGTNTEAFF. CDR3 bases: TGTGCCAGCAGCTCGGGACAGGGAACGAACACTGAAGCTTTCTTT.

V and J are TRBV4-1 and TRBJ2-1, with 9 bases matching TRBD1. V shed 3 bases, J shed 5 bases, and the junction held 20 bases outside the gene matches. Germline CDR1 reads MGHRA; CDR2 reads YSYEKL. The CDR3 is 20 residues long. The CDR3 spells CASSHYPGQGEYRANNEQFF. DNA of the CDR3: TGCGCCAGCAGCCATTATCCGGGACAGGGAGAATACCGAGCCAACAATGAGCAGTTCTTC.

V usage is TRBV28 and J usage is TRBJ2-2, with TRBD1 matching over 8 bases. This CDR3 spans 17 amino acids. CDR1 is MDHEN and CDR2 is SYDVKM in the germline V gene. V gave up 3 bases and J gave up 4 bases; unmatched junction bases: 10. The CDR3 DNA reads TGTGCCAGCAGTTTGTTCGGCTCAGGGGGCCCCACCGGGGAGCTGTTTTTT. Protein: CASSLFGSGGPTGELFF.

The J gene is TRBJ2-1, the V gene TRBV15; D may be TRBD1 (6 bases). Germline CDR1 LNHNV, CDR2 YYDKDF (reference sequence). Trimming left V 6 bases short and J 5 bases short, with 14 bases between. This CDR3 is built from 14 residues. CDR3 protein: CATRPAGADNEQFF. CDR3 nucleotide sequence: TGTGCCACCAGGCCTGCAGGGGCAGACAATGAGCAGTTCTTC.

V usage is TRBV7-9 and J usage is TRBJ1-2, with TRBD1 identical over 12 bases. V trimming: 1 base; J trimming: 8 bases; junction bases outside the gene matches: 11. CDR1 is SEHNR and CDR2 is FQNEAQ in the germline V gene (reference sequence). The CDR3 is made up of 17 amino acids. This chain's CDR3 is CASSLDLGQGAIEGYTF. The CDR3 region has the DNA TGTGCCAGCAGCTTAGACTTGGGACAGGGGGCGATCGAAGGCTACACCTTC.

V is TRBV10-3 and J is TRBJ1-1; the match to TRBD1 covers 11 bases. Germline lookup yields CDR1 ENHRY and CDR2 SYGVKD. The CDR3 is 13 residues long. J was trimmed by 4 bases and V by 7 bases; bases with no gene match: 2. The CDR3 region is CAIKGTGGTEAFF. CDR3 coding DNA: TGTGCCATCAAGGGGACAGGGGGCACTGAAGCTTTCTTT.

The chain carries TRBV28 and TRBJ2-1; the D is unclear. The CDR3 sequence is 15 residues long. Deletions cut 7 bases from V and 7 bases from J, with 20 bases between. Per germline, CDR1 MDHEN and CDR2 SYDVKM. The CDR3 DNA follows: TGTGCCAGCAAGAACCGGGTGCCCGGGTCGAATGAGCAGTTCTTC. This gives the protein CASKNRVPGSNEQFF.